The entry below describes one T cell receptor beta chain. Its specificity is not known. This record comes from a study of T cells in Graves' hyperthyroidism and ophthalmopathy. The investigators amplified TCR beta CDR3 regions from RNA transcripts. TCR CDR3 regions were first amplified by RT-PCR with HTBI primers. A single record per CDR3 protein comes from TCRdb applying MiXCR to the multiplex PCR reads. The sample lists 40,000 to 60,000 distinct CDR3 sequences; roughly half were seen once. This CDR3 comprises 13 residues. Germline values: CDR1 MNHEY, CDR2 SMNVEV (reference sequence). The V gene lost 6 bases and the J gene lost 4 bases, with 7 bases spanning the gap. Study-wide findings and caveats: Blood samples included most of the expanded thyroid clonotypes exceeding 0.001.

Diagnoses used clinical symptoms, serum thyroxine and TRAb, thyroid ultrasound and orbital computed tomography. The sequence derives from a young man with Graves' hyperthyroidism. This chain connects TRBV27 to TRBJ2-6, with a tentative D call TRBD1 (6 bases). Material for sequencing was peripheral blood or thyroid tissue (not recorded which). CDR3 nucleotides: TGTGCCAGCAGAGGGACAGGGGCCAACGTCCTGACTTTC. Translated: CASRGTGANVLTF.